Following are 10 T cell receptor beta chains from one sample sequenced in a study of control samples from healthy donors and cancer patients. TCRdb's copy holds only in-frame clones and misses some; the assay was immunoSEQ multiplex PCR. The top ten hold roughly 7.2% of the sample, which has approximately 85,000 clones, roughly nine tenths seen once. Sequences were obtained from blood. These receptors all come from an older woman in good health.

The gene calls are TRBV25-1 and TRBJ2-3; 10 nucleotides align to TRBD2. Germline V CDR1 and CDR2: MGHDK, SYGVNS. V gave up 5 bases and J gave up 3 bases; unmatched junction bases: 8. CDR3 size: 16 residues. The CDR3 is CASSSQAGGRTDTQYF. In DNA form, the CDR3 reads TGTGCCAGCAGTTCACAAGCGGGGGGGCGGACAGATACGCAGTATTTT.

In the case of this clone: The junction shows a germline mismatch at one end, possibly a read error. This chain uses TRBV10-3 with TRBJ2-7, with D uncertain. CDR3 length: 13 amino acids. Germline CDR1 reads ENHRY; CDR2 reads SYGVKD. CDR3 sequence: CAIGDQKFYEQYF. The DNA of the CDR3 is TGTGCCATCGGTGACCAAAAATTCTACGAGCAGTACTTC.

This rearrangement joins TRBV7-2 to TRBJ2-7; 11 bases match TRBD2. The CDR3 is made up of 13 amino acids. J lost 6 bases, V lost 3 bases, and 1 base had no gene match. Germline values: CDR1 SGHTA, CDR2 FQGNSA. In DNA, the CDR3 is TGTGCCAGCAGCTTCGGACTAGCGGGCGAGCAGTACTTC. Translated, it gives CASSFGLAGEQYF.

This sequence joins TRBV6-1 and TRBJ1-1; 9 bases match TRBD1. Germline lookup yields CDR1 MNHNS and CDR2 SASEGT. CDR3 size: 13 residues. Unmatched junction bases numbered 4, after V lost 1 base and J lost 10 bases. CDR3 DNA: TGTGCCAGCAGTGAAGTAGCGGGACAGGGAGCTTTCTTT. Translating it yields CASSEVAGQGAFF.

The chain uses TRBV7-9 and TRBJ2-1; 7 bases are shared with TRBD2. J gave up 4 bases and V 1 base, and 4 bases lay outside the gene matches. From germline, CDR1 is SEHNR and CDR2 FQNEAQ (reference sequence). The CDR3 covers 15 residues. In DNA, the CDR3 is TGTGCCAGCAGCTTAGGTAGGACTAGATACAATGAGCAGTTCTTC. It encodes CASSLGRTRYNEQFF.

The chain links TRBV15 to TRBJ1-3, with D unclear. The CDR3 has 13 amino acids. In germline, CDR1 is LNHNV, CDR2 YYDKDF (reference sequence). The V end lost 6 bases, the J end lost 1 base, and 7 bases lay between the germline ends. CDR3 nucleotide sequence: TGTGCCACCAGTTTGGGTTCTGGAAACACCATATATTTT. This encodes CATSLGSGNTIYF.

The V call is TRBV7-9, the J call TRBJ2-1; TRBD2 matches 7 bases. The CDR3 runs to 15 residues. In germline, CDR1 is SEHNR, CDR2 FQNEAQ (reference sequence). Trimming took 6 bases from V and 8 from J; bases not matched to a gene: 13. Here the CDR3 DNA reads TGTGCCAGCAGTTACTCTAGCGGTCGTATCGATGAGCAGTTCTTC. Its translation: CASSYSSGRIDEQFF. The full variable domain, its missing parts supplied by reference TRBV7-9 and TRBJ2-1, is DTGVSQNPRHKITKRGQNVTFRCDPISEHNRLYWYRQTLGQGPEFLTYFQNEAQLEKSRLLSDRFSAERPKGSFSTLEIQRTEQGDSAMYLCASSYSSGRIDEQFFGPGTRLTVL.

The V call is TRBV4-3, the J call TRBJ2-1, with 9 bases fitting TRBD2. Looked up from germline, CDR1 is LGHNA and CDR2 is YSLEER. J was trimmed by 4 bases and V by 0 bases; bases with no gene match: 16. CDR3 size: 20 residues. CDR3 protein: CASSQDTDRSSGMAYNEQFF. The CDR3 nucleotides read TGCGCCAGCAGCCAAGATACCGACAGGTCTAGCGGGATGGCTTACAATGAGCAGTTCTTC.

V gene TRBV7-8 combines with J gene TRBJ1-3, with D unclear. Trimming removed 0 bases from V and 0 bases from J, with 12 bases in between. Germline V gives CDR1 SGHVS, CDR2 FQNEAQ. The CDR3 has 17 amino acids. CDR3 in amino acids: CASSLARQAFSGNTIYF. The CDR3 region has the DNA TGTGCCAGCAGCTTAGCGCGGCAGGCCTTCTCTGGAAACACCATATATTTT.

The chain combines TRBV3-1 (or the pseudogene TRBV3-2) with TRBJ2-7; TRBD1 agrees at 7 bases. The germline gives CDR1 LGHDT, CDR2 YNNKEL (reference sequence). J was trimmed by 2 bases and V by 4 bases; bases with no gene match: 5. The CDR3 is 14 amino acids. Here the CDR3 reads CASSLRGNTYEQYF. The CDR3 DNA reads TGTGCCAGCAGCCTCAGGGGGAATACCTACGAGCAGTACTTC.